This is a list of T cell receptor beta chains from one sample in a study of control samples from healthy donors and cancer patients. Data came from immunoSEQ multiplex PCR; TCRdb stores just in-frame clones and leaves some out. This sample has fewer than 200,000 clones; around 90% occur once, and the top ten carry approximately 1.4%. Sequenced: blood. These receptors originate from a woman aged 45-65 years in good health. Each CDR3 is given with its conserved first and last residue. A D gene is named only where the DNA matches it firmly. Size values are once, few and many counts, or a class for expanded clones, and some rows have none.

clone_size d_call j_call v_call cdr3_aa cdr3_nt
NA TRBD2 TRBJ2-7 TRBV7-3 CASSWERGYEQYF TGTGCCAGCAGCTGGGAGCGGGGCTACGAGCAGTACTTC
NA TRBD1 TRBJ2-1 TRBV9 CASSVAGTGYNEQFF TGTGCCAGCAGCGTAGCCGGGACAGGGTACAATGAGCAGTTCTTC
NA TRBD1 TRBJ1-5 TRBV19 CASSIRQGNQPQHF TGTGCCAGTAGTATACGACAGGGGAATCAGCCCCAGCATTTT
NA NA TRBJ2-5 TRBV5-1 CASSFLLAGLPETQYF TGCGCCAGCAGCTTTCTGCTCGCCGGGCTGCCAGAGACCCAGTACTTC
NA NA TRBJ1-1 TRBV27 CASRPRDGLEAFF TGTGCCAGCAGGCCCCGGGACGGACTTGAAGCTTTCTTT
once NA TRBJ2-2 TRBV24-1 CATSDTGRETGELFF TGTGCCACCAGTGATACGGGCAGGGAAACCGGGGAGCTGTTTTTT
NA NA TRBJ2-5 TRBV5-1 CASSPGSTETQYF TGCGCCAGCAGCCCGGGGTCCACAGAGACCCAGTACTTC
NA TRBD1 TRBJ1-5 TRBV6-4 CASIPDREEDQPQHF TGTGCCAGCATTCCGGACAGGGAGGAAGATCAGCCCCAGCATTTT
NA TRBD1 TRBJ2-7 TRBV7-8 CASSLSTGGREQYF TGTGCCAGCAGCTTATCGACAGGGGGCCGCGAGCAGTACTTC
NA NA TRBJ1-1 TRBV10-2 CASITSRRSTEAFF TGCGCCAGCATCACCTCTCGAAGGTCAACTGAAGCTTTCTTT
NA TRBD2 TRBJ2-1 TRBV2 CASSDAASGVPGGWKFF TGTGCCAGCAGTGACGCTGCTAGCGGGGTCCCGGGTGGATGGAAGTTCTTC
once TRBD2 TRBJ2-1 TRBV27 CASSRLAGIEEMGQFF TGTGCCAGCAGTCGGCTAGCGGGAATTGAAGAGATGGGGCAGTTCTTC
NA NA TRBJ1-6 TRBV6-4 CASSDGPLGNSPLHF TGTGCCAGCAGTGACGGGCCTCTCGGAAATTCACCCCTCCACTTT
once NA TRBJ1-5 TRBV30 CAWSLQGSQPQHF TGTGCCTGGAGCTTGCAAGGGTCCCAGCCCCAGCATTTT
NA TRBD1 TRBJ1-4 TRBV28 CASSSLGGNEKLFF TGTGCCAGCAGTTCGCTAGGGGGCAATGAAAAACTGTTTTTT
NA NA TRBJ1-2 TRBV20-1 CSASSGYGYTF TGCAGTGCTAGTTCCGGCTATGGCTACACCTTC
NA TRBD2 TRBJ2-7 TRBV5-6 CASSPVGRDEEQYF TGTGCCAGCAGCCCCGTGGGGAGGGACGAAGAGCAGTACTTC
NA NA TRBJ1-1 TRBV28 CASSELTGWAFF TGTGCCAGCAGTGAACTAACAGGGTGGGCTTTCTTT
NA TRBD2 TRBJ2-3 TRBV24-1 CATSDPGSSGGGSTDTQYF TGTGCCACCAGTGATCCCGGGAGTAGCGGGGGGGGAAGCACAGATACGCAGTATTTT
NA NA TRBJ1-5 TRBV6-5 CASSYGNNQPQHF TGTGCCAGCAGTTATGGGAACAATCAGCCCCAGCATTTT
NA NA TRBJ2-2 TRBV19 CASSFPLDMPWPTGELFF TGTGCCAGTAGTTTCCCCCTGGACATGCCGTGGCCGACCGGGGAGCTGTTTTTT
once NA TRBJ2-7 TRBV6-4 CASSDLYRGGLYEQYF TGTGCCAGCAGTGACCTTTACAGGGGGGGGCTTTACGAGCAGTACTTC
NA TRBD2 TRBJ2-7 TRBV7-9 CASSFHLGGGAPYEQYF TGTGCCAGCAGCTTCCATTTGGGGGGAGGGGCCCCCTACGAGCAGTACTTC
NA NA TRBJ1-4 TRBV19 CASSPYMTTIEKLFF TGTGCCAGCAGCCCATACATGACGACAATTGAAAAACTGTTTTTT
NA NA TRBJ1-1 TRBV7-2 CASSPTFDRNSYTEAFF TGTGCCAGCAGCCCGACATTTGACAGGAATAGTTACACTGAAGCTTTCTTT